The source of this TCR beta chain is a study of shared clonotypes between healthy human individuals. Overall study results and limits: Having only a few donors restricted how much genetic and exposure-history diversity was captured. Non-shared clonotypes had lower generation probabilities than clonotypes shared by all four sorted-subset donors. Across subsets, estimated richness was generally greater for naive than for memory populations.

Donors had no recently reported acute infections or vaccinations and were HIV-negative. This clone was recorded a few times. The antigen remains undetermined. TCRdb keeps only in-frame clones here, not all; method: immunoSEQ multiplex PCR. The profile shows about 680,000 clones, under 80% of them singletons. The TCR was taken from a woman aged 30 to 39 in good health. Sequenced input: memory CD4+ T cells sorted from blood. Indicated subset: CD45RA-negative fraction.

The CDR3 region has the DNA TGTGCCAGCAGCTTAGGTAGCGGGAGAGGTTGGAATGAGCAGTTCTTC. Translated: CASSLGSGRGWNEQFF. This chain connects TRBV7-2 to TRBJ2-1, with 9 bases aligning to TRBD2. The CDR3 has 16 amino acids. The J segment lost 7 bases and the V segment lost 1 base, leaving 8 bases of the junction unmatched. The germline V gene encodes CDR1 SGHTA and CDR2 FQGNSA.